Following are 26 T cell receptor beta chains from one sample sequenced in a study of blood T cell repertoires in COVID-19. Sequencing used immunoSEQ multiplex PCR; TCRdb keeps in-frame clones, though not all of them. The table lists about 300,000 clones, around four fifths of them singletons. The specimen was peripheral blood. These receptors all stem from a woman in her fifties or sixties with acute or convalescent COVID-19.

As to this clone: Additional DNA sequences in this sample encode the identical CDR3. CDR3 nucleotides: TGTGCCAGCAGTGTACTAGCGGGGGGAAGGGGAGAGACCCAGTACTTC. Residues: CASSVLAGGRGETQYF. The J gene is TRBJ2-5, the V gene TRBV2; the match to TRBD2 covers 12 bases. Losses at the gene ends were 4 bases for V and 4 bases for J; bases not matched to a gene: 7. Germline CDR1 and CDR2: SNHLY and FYNNEI. The CDR3 sequence is 16 residues long.

The chain recombines TRBV10-2 with TRBJ1-2, with D uncertain. The CDR3 has 12 amino acids. Trimming took 6 bases from V and 5 from J, leaving 10 bases between them. Germline assignment: CDR1 WSHSY and CDR2 SAAADI. CDR3 sequence (DNA): TGCGCCAGCAGAGCAACAGATTATGGCTACACCTTC. Amino acid sequence: CASRATDYGYTF.

CDR3 sequence: CASSARQVSDYGYTF. The CDR3 bases are TGTGCCAGCAGTGCCCGACAGGTGAGCGACTATGGCTACACCTTC. The V gene is TRBV2, the J gene TRBJ1-2; a weak D match, TRBD1 (6 bases). V dropped 4 bases and J dropped 3 bases, with 15 bases sitting between them. Germline V gene lookup returns CDR1 SNHLY and CDR2 FYNNEI. The length of the CDR3 is 15 residues.

V usage is TRBV5-1 and J usage is TRBJ1-2; D possibly corresponds to TRBD1 (5 bases). This CDR3 has 14 amino acids. Deletions cut 3 bases from V and 5 bases from J, with 14 bases between. The germline gives CDR1 SGHRS, CDR2 YFSETQ. CDR3 region: CASSWGGPEYGYTF. In DNA form, the CDR3 reads TGCGCCAGCAGCTGGGGGGGTCCAGAGTATGGCTACACCTTC.

The CDR3: CASSWASREAFF. CDR3 sequence (DNA): TGTGCCAGCAGTTGGGCGTCACGGGAAGCTTTCTTT. This chain uses TRBV28 with TRBJ1-1; D uncertain. The V gene's germline CDR1 is MDHEN and CDR2 SYDVKM. V was clipped by 4 bases and J by 8 bases, with 11 bases between them. The CDR3 is made up of 12 amino acids.

This sequence joins TRBV7-9 and TRBJ1-3; 7 nucleotides agree with TRBD1. CDR3 length: 16 residues. V gave up 5 bases and J gave up 4 bases; unmatched junction bases: 11. Germline CDR1 and CDR2: SEHNR and FQNEAQ (reference sequence). CDR3 nucleotide sequence: TGTGCCAGCAGCACTGGTAGAGGACAGGACGGAAACACCATATATTTT. It specifies CASSTGRGQDGNTIYF.

The gene calls are TRBV6-2 or TRBV6-3 and TRBJ2-1; TRBD2 matches 13 bases. Germline lookup yields CDR1 MNHEY and CDR2 SVGEGT. The CDR3 is made up of 16 amino acids. The V and J ends lost 6 bases and 5 bases, in that order; junction bases with no gene match: 7. CDR3 in DNA: TGTGCCAGCAGCCGCCTAGGGACTAGCGGGAACAATGAGCAGTTCTTC. Protein sequence: CASSRLGTSGNNEQFF.

The V and J genes are TRBV11-2 and TRBJ2-3; D is perhaps TRBD2 (6 bases). This CDR3 region has 14 residues. Germline CDR1 reads SGHAT; CDR2 reads FQNNGV. Trimming removed 3 bases from V and 2 bases from J, with 9 bases in between. Here the CDR3 DNA reads TGTGCCAGCAGCTTTGGACTAACCACAGATACGCAGTATTTT. As protein: CASSFGLTTDTQYF.

The chain joins TRBV5-5 to TRBJ1-4; 8 nucleotides match TRBD1. This CDR3 comprises 14 residues. Germline-derived CDR1 and CDR2 are SGHKS and YYEKEE (reference sequence). V gave up 6 bases and J gave up 2 bases; unmatched junction bases: 3. CDR3 sequence (DNA): TGTGCCAGCACCAGGGACAGGACTAATGAAAAACTGTTTTTT. Protein: CASTRDRTNEKLFF.

This clone is a singleton in its sample. This sequence joins TRBV7-9 and TRBJ2-2, with D possibly matching TRBD1 (6 bases). The length of the CDR3 is 15 residues. Trimming took off 5 bases at V and 1 base at J, with 11 bases between the two ends. In germline, CDR1 is SEHNR, CDR2 FQNEAQ (reference sequence). CDR3 in DNA: TGTGCCAGCAGCCTGGGGGCCGTGAACACCGGGGAGCTGTTTTTT. It yields the protein CASSLGAVNTGELFF.

In this sample, this clone turned up a few times. The DNA of the CDR3 is TGTGCCAGCAGTTATTCCGGGAACTACAATGAGCAGTTCTTC. Translated: CASSYSGNYNEQFF. V is TRBV6-6 and J is TRBJ2-1; D is possibly TRBD2 (5 bases). The CDR3 loop spans 14 amino acids. V lost 3 bases and J lost 3, with 9 bases in between. CDR1 and CDR2 (germline): MNHNY, SVGAGI (reference sequence).

V is TRBV2 and J is TRBJ1-1; D gene unclear. The CDR3 extends over 11 amino acids. Germline assignment: CDR1 SNHLY and CDR2 FYNNEI. V lost 6 bases, J lost 8 bases, and 10 bases lay in between. CDR3 bases: TGTGCCAGCAGGGTGGAGGTCGAAGCTTTCTTT. Its protein product is CASRVEVEAFF.

The J gene is TRBJ2-7, the V gene TRBV7-2; D perhaps matches TRBD1 (6 bases). Germline CDR1 is SGHTA and CDR2 is FQGNSA. The CDR3 length is 14 residues. Trimming removed 4 bases at V and 2 bases at J, with 12 bases between. CDR3 coding DNA: TGTGCCAGCAGCTCGGACAGCGGAGCCTACGAGCAGTACTTC. Translated, it gives CASSSDSGAYEQYF.

Concerning this clone itself: An end of the junction differs from the germline gene, which may be a read error. The V call is TRBV7-3, the J call TRBJ1-1; TRBD1 might be the D (5 bases). The CDR3 contains 13 residues. The germline CDR1 and CDR2 sequences are SGHTA and FQGTGA. Written as DNA, the CDR3 is TGTGCCAGCAGCAGACAGAAGAACGCTGAAGCTTTCTTT. Translation gives CASSRQKNAEAFF.

In its sample, this clone was seen a few times. The genes are TRBV4-3 and TRBJ2-7; D is ambiguous. CDR1 and CDR2 from the germline V gene are LGHNA and YSLEER. This CDR3 is built from 16 residues. Trimming took off 0 bases at V and 1 base at J, with 13 bases between the two ends. In DNA, the CDR3 is TGCGCCAGCAGCCAAGACCTCGGTTCAGGATCCTACGAGCAGTACTTC. It yields the protein CASSQDLGSGSYEQYF.

V and J are TRBV27 and TRBJ1-5; 9 bases align to TRBD1. CDR1 is MNHEY, CDR2 SMNVEV, per germline (reference sequence). V dropped 6 bases and J dropped 0; count of bases not matched to a gene: 0. CDR3 length equals 14 residues. The CDR3 DNA sequence: TGTGCCAGCAGGACAGGGGGTAGCAATCAGCCCCAGCATTTT. As protein: CASRTGGSNQPQHF.

The chain joins TRBV24-1 to TRBJ2-5, with 8 bases aligning to TRBD2. Trimming at V came to 9 bases and at J to 2 bases, leaving 10 bases not matched to a gene. This CDR3 has 15 residues. Per germline, CDR1 KGHDR and CDR2 SFDVKD. CDR3 sequence reads: CATSLHRGGQETQYF. CDR3 coding DNA: TGTGCCACCTCCCTCCACCGGGGGGGACAAGAGACCCAGTACTTC.

This clone was seen a handful of times. The J gene is TRBJ2-7, the V gene TRBV29-1; 11 nucleotides agree with TRBD2. Germline loops: CDR1 SQVTM, CDR2 ANQGSEA. There are 14 residues in the CDR3. V lost 8 bases to trimming and J lost 0 bases; unmatched junction nucleotides: 6. The CDR3 protein is CSFLAGGSSYEQYF. Here the CDR3 DNA reads TGCAGCTTCCTAGCGGGAGGATCCTCCTACGAGCAGTACTTC.

A few counts support this clone. The gene calls are TRBV10-3 and TRBJ1-5; TRBD1 matches at 8 bases. Germline V gene data show CDR1 as ENHRY and CDR2 as SYGVKD. CDR3 length: 14 amino acids. V lost 3 bases and J lost 5; bases outside the gene matches: 3. Here the CDR3 DNA reads TGTGCCATCAGTGACCGGACAGGGCATCAGCCCCAGCATTTT. Its translation: CAISDRTGHQPQHF.

The chain recombines TRBV21-1 with TRBJ2-1; TRBD2, as called in the table, went unchecked against the DNA. TRBV21-1 is listed as a pseudogene. The CDR3 has 15 residues. CDR3 in amino acids: CASSKWAGDNNEQFF. DNA for the CDR3: TGTGCCAGCAGCAAATGGGCGGGAGACAACAATGAGCAGTTCTTC.

As to this clone: The sample contains more than one DNA sequence encoding this CDR3. CDR3 DNA sequence: TGCGCCAGCAGCCCGGACAGCTCTGGAAACACCATATATTTT. Translation: CASSPDSSGNTIYF. The J gene is TRBJ1-3, the V gene TRBV5-1; maybe TRBD1 (6 bases). From germline, CDR1 is SGHRS and CDR2 YFSETQ. V was shortened by 4 bases and J by 0 bases, with 8 bases between the two germline ends. The CDR3 runs 14 residues. The variable domain in full, with the rest retrieved from reference TRBV5-1 and TRBJ1-3, is KAGVTQTPRYLIKTRGQQVTLSCSPISGHRSVSWYQQTPGQGLQFLFEYFSETQRNKGNFPGRFSGRQFSNSRSEMNVSTLELGDSALYLCASSPDSSGNTIYFGEGSWLTVV.

This clone is a singleton in its sample. The chain links TRBV30 to TRBJ1-2; 7 nucleotides agree with TRBD1. With V trimmed by 2 bases and J by 8 bases, 11 bases remained unmatched. The length of the CDR3 is 14 residues. CDR1 is GTSNPN, CDR2 SVGIG, per germline (reference sequence). The CDR3 is CAWSLISGTAGYTF. The DNA of the CDR3 is TGTGCCTGGAGTCTAATCTCCGGGACAGCAGGCTACACCTTC.

V usage is TRBV5-6 and J usage is TRBJ2-7; TRBD2 agrees at 11 bases. V was pared by 1 base and J by 2 bases, with 5 bases of the junction left unmatched. The CDR3 length is 16 residues. Germline V CDR1 and CDR2: SGHDT, YYEEEE. The CDR3 is CASSLPLAGGAYEQYF. CDR3 nucleotide sequence: TGTGCCAGCAGCTTGCCGCTAGCGGGAGGCGCCTACGAGCAGTACTTC.

The genes are TRBV5-1 and TRBJ1-2; D unresolved. V dropped 4 bases and J dropped 8 bases, with 18 bases sitting between them. This CDR3 spans 14 amino acids. The germline V gene has CDR1 SGHRS and CDR2 YFSETQ. CDR3 DNA sequence: TGCGCCAGCAGCGTGGACGGGTCCTCAGAAGGCTACACCTTC. It specifies CASSVDGSSEGYTF.

The chain uses TRBV30 and TRBJ1-1; D is possibly TRBD1 (5 bases). Germline CDR1 and CDR2: GTSNPN and SVGIG (reference sequence). The CDR3 contains 12 residues. Trimming removed 2 bases from V and 3 bases from J, with 7 bases in between. The DNA of the CDR3 is TGTGCCTGGAGTTTCAGGGACACTGAAGCTTTCTTT. Translated, it gives CAWSFRDTEAFF.

This chain uses TRBV6-5 with TRBJ2-7; tentatively, D is TRBD1 (6 bases). Trimming took 0 bases from V and 3 from J, leaving 12 bases between them. This CDR3 has 15 amino acids. CDR1 and CDR2 (germline): MNHEY, SVGAGI. In DNA, the CDR3 is TGTGCCAGCAGTTACTCAGGGGACAACCTCTACGAGCAGTACTTC. Translation gives CASSYSGDNLYEQYF.